This entry features one T cell receptor beta chain sequence. Unique molecular identifiers tagged the TCRbeta library. MiXCR was run by TCRdb on the PCR reads, yielding one entry per CDR3 protein. The sample consists of approximately 240,000 distinct CDR3 sequences, 8% to 9.5% of them appearing once. This entry belongs to a study of T-cell reconstitution after alpha-beta-depleted transplantation in children. Material: PBMCs from the stem cell graft donor, obtained from the stem cell graft. The origin of this receptor is a human donor who donated a stem cell graft to a child with acute lymphoblastic leukemia.

In DNA, the CDR3 is TGTGCCAGCTCACCAACCCCCGACACTGAAGCTTTCTTT. Amino acids: CASSPTPDTEAFF. The V and J genes are TRBV18 and TRBJ1-1; D unclear. The germline gives CDR1 KGHSH, CDR2 LQKENI. The ends were cut back, 2 bases at V and 3 bases at J, with 7 bases in the middle. The CDR3 has 13 residues.